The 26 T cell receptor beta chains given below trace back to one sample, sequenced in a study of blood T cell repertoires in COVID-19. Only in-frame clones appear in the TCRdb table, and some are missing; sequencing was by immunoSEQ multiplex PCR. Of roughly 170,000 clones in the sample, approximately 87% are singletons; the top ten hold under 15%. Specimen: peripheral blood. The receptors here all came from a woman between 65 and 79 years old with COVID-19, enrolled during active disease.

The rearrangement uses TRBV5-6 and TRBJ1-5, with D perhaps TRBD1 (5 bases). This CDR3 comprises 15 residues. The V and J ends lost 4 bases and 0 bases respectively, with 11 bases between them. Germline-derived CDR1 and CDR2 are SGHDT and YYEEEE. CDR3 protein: CASSVGHYSNQPQHF. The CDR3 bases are TGTGCCAGCAGCGTCGGACATTATAGCAATCAGCCCCAGCATTTT.

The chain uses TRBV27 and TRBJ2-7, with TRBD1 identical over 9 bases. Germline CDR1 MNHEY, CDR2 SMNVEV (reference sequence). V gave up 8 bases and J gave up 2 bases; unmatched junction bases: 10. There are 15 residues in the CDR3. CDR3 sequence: CASSPGQGFTYEQYF. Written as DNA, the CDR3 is TGTGCCAGCTCCCCGGGACAGGGCTTCACCTACGAGCAGTACTTC.

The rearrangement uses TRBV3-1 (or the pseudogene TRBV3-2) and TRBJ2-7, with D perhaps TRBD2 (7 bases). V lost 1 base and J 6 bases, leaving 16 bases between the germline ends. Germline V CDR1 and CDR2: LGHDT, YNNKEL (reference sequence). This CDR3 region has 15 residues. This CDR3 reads CASSQGGAGEGEQYF. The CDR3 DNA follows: TGTGCCAGCAGCCAAGGAGGGGCAGGGGAGGGCGAGCAGTACTTC.

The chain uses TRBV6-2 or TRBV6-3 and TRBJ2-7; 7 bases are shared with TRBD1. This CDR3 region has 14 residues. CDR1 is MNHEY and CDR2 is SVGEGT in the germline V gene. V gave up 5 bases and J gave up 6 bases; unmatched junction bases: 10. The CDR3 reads CASSRSTGLGEQYF. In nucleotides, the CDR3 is TGTGCCAGCAGTCGATCGACAGGGCTCGGCGAGCAGTACTTC.

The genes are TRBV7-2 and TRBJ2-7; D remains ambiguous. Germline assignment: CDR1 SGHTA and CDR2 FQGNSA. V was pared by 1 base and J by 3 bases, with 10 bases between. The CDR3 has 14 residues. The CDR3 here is CASSLEHLVYEQYF. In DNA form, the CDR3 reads TGTGCCAGCAGCTTAGAACATCTCGTCTACGAGCAGTACTTC. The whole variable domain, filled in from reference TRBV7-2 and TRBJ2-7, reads GAGVSQSPSNKVTEKGKDVELRCDPISGHTALYWYRQSLGQGLEFLIYFQGNSAPDKSGLPSDRFSAERTGGSVSTLTIQRTQQEDSAVYLCASSLEHLVYEQYFGPGTRLTVT.

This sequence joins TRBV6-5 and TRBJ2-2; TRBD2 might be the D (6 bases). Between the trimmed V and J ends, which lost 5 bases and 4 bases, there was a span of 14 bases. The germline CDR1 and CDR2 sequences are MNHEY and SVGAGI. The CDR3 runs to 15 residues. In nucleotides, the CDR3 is TGTGCCAGCAGTATGTCCGGGAGTGGCACCGGGGAGCTGTTTTTT. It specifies CASSMSGSGTGELFF.

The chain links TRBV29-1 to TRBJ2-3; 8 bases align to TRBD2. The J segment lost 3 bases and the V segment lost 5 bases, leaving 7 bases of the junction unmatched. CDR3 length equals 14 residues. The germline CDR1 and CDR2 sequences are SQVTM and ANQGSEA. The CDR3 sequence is CSVQPGGDTDTQYF. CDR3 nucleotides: TGCAGCGTTCAACCGGGAGGGGATACAGATACGCAGTATTTT.

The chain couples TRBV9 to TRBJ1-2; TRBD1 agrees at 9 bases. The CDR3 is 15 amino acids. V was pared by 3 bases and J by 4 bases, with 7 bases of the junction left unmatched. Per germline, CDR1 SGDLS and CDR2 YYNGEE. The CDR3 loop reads CASSAGQGSAYGYTF. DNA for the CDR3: TGTGCCAGCAGCGCGGGACAGGGATCCGCCTATGGCTACACCTTC.

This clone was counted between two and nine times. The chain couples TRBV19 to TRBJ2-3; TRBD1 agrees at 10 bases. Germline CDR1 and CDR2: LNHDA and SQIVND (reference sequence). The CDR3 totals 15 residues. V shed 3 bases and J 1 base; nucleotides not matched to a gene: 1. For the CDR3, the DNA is TGTGCCAGTAGTATGGGGACAGGGGGCACAGATACGCAGTATTTT. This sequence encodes CASSMGTGGTDTQYF. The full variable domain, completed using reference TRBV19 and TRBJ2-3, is DGGITQSPKYLFRKEGQNVTLSCEQNLNHDAMYWYRQDPGQGLRLIYYSQIVNDFQKGDIAEGYSVSREKKESFPLTVTSAQKNPTAFYLCASSMGTGGTDTQYFGPGTRLTVL.

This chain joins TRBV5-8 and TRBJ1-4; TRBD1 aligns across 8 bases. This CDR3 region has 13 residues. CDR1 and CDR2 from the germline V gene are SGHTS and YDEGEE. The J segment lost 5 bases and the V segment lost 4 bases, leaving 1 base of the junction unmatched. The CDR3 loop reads CASSHRGNEKLFF. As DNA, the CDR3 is TGTGCCAGCAGCCACAGGGGGAATGAAAAACTGTTTTTT.

The DNA of the CDR3 is TGTGCCAGCAGCTTGACGCTAGCCTCCACCGAGTCGTACTTC. Amino acids: CASSLTLASTESYF. The genes are TRBV5-5 and TRBJ2-7; D is possibly TRBD2 (5 bases). Trimming cost V 1 base and J 12 bases, with 20 bases left between them. The CDR3 totals 14 residues. Germline-derived CDR1 and CDR2 are SGHKS and YYEKEE (reference sequence).

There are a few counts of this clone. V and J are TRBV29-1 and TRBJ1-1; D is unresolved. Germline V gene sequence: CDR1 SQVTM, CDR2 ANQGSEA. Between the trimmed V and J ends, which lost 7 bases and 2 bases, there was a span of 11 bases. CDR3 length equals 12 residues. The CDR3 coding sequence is TGCAGCGCGATTGGCGGAAACACTGAAGCTTTCTTT. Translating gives CSAIGGNTEAFF.

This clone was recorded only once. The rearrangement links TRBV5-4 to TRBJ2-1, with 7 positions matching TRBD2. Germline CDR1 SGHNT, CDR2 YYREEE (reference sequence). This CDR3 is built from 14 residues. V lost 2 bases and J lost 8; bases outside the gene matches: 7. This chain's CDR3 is CASSLPGLMDEQFF. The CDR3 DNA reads TGTGCCAGCAGCTTACCGGGACTAATGGATGAGCAGTTCTTC. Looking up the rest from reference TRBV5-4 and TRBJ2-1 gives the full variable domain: ETGVTQSPTHLIKTRGQQVTLRCSSQSGHNTVSWYQQALGQGPQFIFQYYREEENGRGNFPPRFSGLQFPNYSSELNVNALELDDSALYLCASSLPGLMDEQFFGPGTRLTVL.

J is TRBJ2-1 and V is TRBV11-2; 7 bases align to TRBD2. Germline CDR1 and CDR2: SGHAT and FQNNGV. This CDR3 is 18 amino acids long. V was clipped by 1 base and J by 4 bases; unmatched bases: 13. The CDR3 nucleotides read TGTGCCAGCAGCTTAGGTACCTCTGGGGACTACGCGTACAATGAGCAGTTCTTC. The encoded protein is CASSLGTSGDYAYNEQFF.

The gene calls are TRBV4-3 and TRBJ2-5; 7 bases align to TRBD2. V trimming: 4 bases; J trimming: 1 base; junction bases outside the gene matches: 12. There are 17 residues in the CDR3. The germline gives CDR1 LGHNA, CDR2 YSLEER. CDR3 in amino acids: CASSRTLQAGPQETQYF. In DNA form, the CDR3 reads TGCGCCAGCAGCCGGACCCTACAAGCGGGGCCCCAAGAGACCCAGTACTTC.

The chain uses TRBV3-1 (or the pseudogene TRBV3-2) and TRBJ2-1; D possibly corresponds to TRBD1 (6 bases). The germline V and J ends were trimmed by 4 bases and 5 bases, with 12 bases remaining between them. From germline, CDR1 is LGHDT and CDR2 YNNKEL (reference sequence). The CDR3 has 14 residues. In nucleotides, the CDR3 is TGTGCCAGCAGCCCGGGACACTCAAACAATGAGCAGTTCTTC. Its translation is CASSPGHSNNEQFF.

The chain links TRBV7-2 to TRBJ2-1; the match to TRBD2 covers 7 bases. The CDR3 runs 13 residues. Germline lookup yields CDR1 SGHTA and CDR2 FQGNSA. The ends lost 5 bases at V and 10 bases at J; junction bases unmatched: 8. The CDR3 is CASSVAGEREQFF. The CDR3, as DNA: TGTGCCAGCAGCGTCGCGGGAGAAAGGGAGCAGTTCTTC.

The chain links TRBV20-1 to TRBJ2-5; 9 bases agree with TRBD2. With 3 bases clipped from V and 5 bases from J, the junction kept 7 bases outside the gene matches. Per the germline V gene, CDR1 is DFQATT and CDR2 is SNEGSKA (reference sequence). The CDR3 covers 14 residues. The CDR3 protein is CSASSAGGPETQYF. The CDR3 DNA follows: TGCAGTGCTAGTTCGGCGGGAGGGCCGGAGACCCAGTACTTC.

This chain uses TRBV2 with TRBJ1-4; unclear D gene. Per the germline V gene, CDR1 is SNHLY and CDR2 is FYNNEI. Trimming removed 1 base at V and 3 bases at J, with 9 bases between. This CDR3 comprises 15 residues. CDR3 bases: TGTGCCAGCAGTGAAGGCCGCGTTCCTAATGAAAAACTGTTTTTT. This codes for CASSEGRVPNEKLFF.

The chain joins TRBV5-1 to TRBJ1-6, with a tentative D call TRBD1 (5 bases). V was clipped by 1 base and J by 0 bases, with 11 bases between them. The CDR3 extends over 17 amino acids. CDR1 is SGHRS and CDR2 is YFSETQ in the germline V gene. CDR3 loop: CASSLMGGSSYNSPLHF. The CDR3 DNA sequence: TGCGCCAGCAGCTTGATGGGGGGTAGCTCCTATAATTCACCCCTCCACTTT.

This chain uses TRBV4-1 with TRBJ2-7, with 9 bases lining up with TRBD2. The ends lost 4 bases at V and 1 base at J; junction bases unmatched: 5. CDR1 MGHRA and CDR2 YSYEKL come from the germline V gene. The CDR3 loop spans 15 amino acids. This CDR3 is CASSPGSGRSYEQYF. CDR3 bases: TGCGCCAGCAGCCCTGGGAGCGGGAGGTCCTACGAGCAGTACTTC.

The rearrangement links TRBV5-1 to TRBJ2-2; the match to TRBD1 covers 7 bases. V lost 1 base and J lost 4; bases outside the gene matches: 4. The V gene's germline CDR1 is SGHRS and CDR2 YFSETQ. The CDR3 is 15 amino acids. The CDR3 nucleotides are TGCGCCAGCAGCTTGACGTCAGGGGGCACCGGGGAGCTGTTTTTT. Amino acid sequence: CASSLTSGGTGELFF.

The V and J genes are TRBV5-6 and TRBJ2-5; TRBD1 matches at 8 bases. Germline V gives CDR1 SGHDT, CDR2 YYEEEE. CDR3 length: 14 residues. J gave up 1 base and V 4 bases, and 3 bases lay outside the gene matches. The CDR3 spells CASSPTGGQETQYF. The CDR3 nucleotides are TGTGCCAGCAGCCCCACAGGGGGCCAAGAGACCCAGTACTTC.

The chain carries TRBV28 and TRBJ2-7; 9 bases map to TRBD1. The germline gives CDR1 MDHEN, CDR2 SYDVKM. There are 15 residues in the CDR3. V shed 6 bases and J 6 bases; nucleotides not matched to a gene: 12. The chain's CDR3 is CASRDRQGVNSEQYF. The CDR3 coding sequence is TGTGCCAGCAGAGACAGACAGGGGGTCAACTCCGAGCAGTACTTC.

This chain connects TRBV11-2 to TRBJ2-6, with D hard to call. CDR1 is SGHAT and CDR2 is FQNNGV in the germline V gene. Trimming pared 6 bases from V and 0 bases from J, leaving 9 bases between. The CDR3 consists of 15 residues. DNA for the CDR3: TGTGCCAGCAGAGTGAGTAGCTCTGGGGCCAACGTCCTGACTTTC. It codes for CASRVSSSGANVLTF.

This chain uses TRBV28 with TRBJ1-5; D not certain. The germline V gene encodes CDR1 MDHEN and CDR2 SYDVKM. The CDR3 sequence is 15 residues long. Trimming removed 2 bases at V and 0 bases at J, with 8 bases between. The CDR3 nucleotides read TGTGCCAGCAGTTTACTAAGAAGTAGCAATCAGCCCCAGCATTTT. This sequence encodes CASSLLRSSNQPQHF.